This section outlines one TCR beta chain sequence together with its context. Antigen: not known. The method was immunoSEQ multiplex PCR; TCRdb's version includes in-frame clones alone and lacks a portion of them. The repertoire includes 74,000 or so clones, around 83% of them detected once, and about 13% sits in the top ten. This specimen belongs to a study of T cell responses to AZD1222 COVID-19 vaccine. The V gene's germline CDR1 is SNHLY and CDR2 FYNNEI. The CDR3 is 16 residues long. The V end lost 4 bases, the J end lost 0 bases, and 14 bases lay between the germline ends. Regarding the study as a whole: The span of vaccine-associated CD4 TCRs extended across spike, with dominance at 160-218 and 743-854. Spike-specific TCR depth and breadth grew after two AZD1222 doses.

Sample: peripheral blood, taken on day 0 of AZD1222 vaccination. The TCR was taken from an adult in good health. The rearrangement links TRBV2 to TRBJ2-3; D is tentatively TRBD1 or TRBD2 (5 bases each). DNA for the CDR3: TGTGCCAGCAGTGGAGAGGGGCCAGGTAGCACAGATACGCAGTATTTT. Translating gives CASSGEGPGSTDTQYF.